This is a list of T cell receptor beta chains from one sample in a study of shared clonotypes between healthy human individuals. Using immunoSEQ multiplex PCR, the repertoire was profiled, and TCRdb retains in-frame clones only, with some absent. The sample contains around 2.5 million clones, roughly 93% of which appear only once. The source material was naive CD4+ T cells from PBMCs. These receptors were taken from a man younger than 35 in good health. Some clones in this sample may be carry-over from other donors' samples. The CDR3 runs from the conserved cysteine through the conserved F or W. Fields, in order: CDR3 DNA, CDR3 protein, V gene, D gene, J gene. D genes are given only for firm matches.

TGTGCCAGCAGCCGGGACTCCGGGCCCTATCAGCCCCAGCATTTT CASSRDSGPYQPQHF TRBV7-6 . TRBJ1-5
TGTGCCAGCAGATGGACTAGCGGGATCACCGGGGAGCTGTTTTTT CASRWTSGITGELFF TRBV7-9 TRBD2 TRBJ2-2
TGTGCCAGCAGCTTAGAGTTAAACACCGGGGAGCTGTTTTTT CASSLELNTGELFF TRBV7-8 . TRBJ2-2
TGTGCCAGCAGCGCCGGGGGTGAAAAACTGTTTTTT CASSAGGEKLFF TRBV7-9 . TRBJ1-4
TGTGCCAGTAGAGACAGGGACGGACTAGCGGGGGCCTACGAGCAGTACTTC CASRDRDGLAGAYEQYF TRBV19 TRBD2 TRBJ2-7
TGTGCCAGCAGCACCCACCCCGTCACAGATACGCAGTATTTT CASSTHPVTDTQYF TRBV7-2 . TRBJ2-3
TGTGCCAGCTCCCGGACAGGGGGTGGAAATCAGCCCCAGCATTTT CASSRTGGGNQPQHF TRBV18 TRBD1 TRBJ1-5
TGTGCCAGCAGGACCCCCTCATTGGTCTACACCTTC CASRTPSLVYTF TRBV28 . TRBJ1-2
TGCGCCAGCAGTCCTCAGGGGGCCCTTTACAATGAGCAGTTCTTC CASSPQGALYNEQFF TRBV10-1 TRBD1 TRBJ2-1
TGTGCCAGCAGCTTTACAGGGGGCGCGGGGACTGAAGCTTTCTTT CASSFTGGAGTEAFF TRBV7-3 TRBD1 TRBJ1-1
TGTGCCAGCAGCAAAGTTGAGGACCCAAACCAAGAGACCCAGTACTTC CASSKVEDPNQETQYF TRBV21-1 . TRBJ2-5
TGTGCCAGCAAGGACAGCCCGGCATACGAGCAGTACTTC CASKDSPAYEQYF TRBV6-1 . TRBJ2-7
TGTGCCAGCAGTGAAGCTTTGGCCTACTATGGCTACACCTTC CASSEALAYYGYTF TRBV6-1 . TRBJ1-2
TGTGCCAGCTCACAGGGCACCGGGACAGGGGCCTACGAGCAGTACTTC CASSQGTGTGAYEQYF TRBV18 TRBD1 TRBJ2-7
TGTGCCAGCAATTACGCTAGCGAGGGCAATGAGCAGTTCTTC CASNYASEGNEQFF TRBV28 . TRBJ2-1